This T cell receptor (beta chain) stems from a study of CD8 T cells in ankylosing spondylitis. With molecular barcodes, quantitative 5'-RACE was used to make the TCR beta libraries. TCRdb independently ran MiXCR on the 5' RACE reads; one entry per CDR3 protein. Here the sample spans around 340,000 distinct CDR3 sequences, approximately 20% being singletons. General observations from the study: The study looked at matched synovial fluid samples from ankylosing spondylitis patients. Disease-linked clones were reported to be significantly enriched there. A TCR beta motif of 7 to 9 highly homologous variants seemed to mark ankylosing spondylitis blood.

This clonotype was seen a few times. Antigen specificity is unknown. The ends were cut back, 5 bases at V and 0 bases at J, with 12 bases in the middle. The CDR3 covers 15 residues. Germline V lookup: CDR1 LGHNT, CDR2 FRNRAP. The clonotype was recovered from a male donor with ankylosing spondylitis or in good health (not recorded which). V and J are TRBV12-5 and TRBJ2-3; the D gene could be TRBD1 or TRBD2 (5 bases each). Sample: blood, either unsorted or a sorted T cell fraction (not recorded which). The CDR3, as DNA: TGTGCTAGTGGTGCAGGGACCTCTAGCACAGATACGCAGTATTTT. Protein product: CASGAGTSSTDTQYF.